This T cell receptor beta chain was identified during a study of T-cell reconstitution after alpha-beta-depleted transplantation in children. Study-level results: In patients about two months after transplant, alpha-beta T cells reportedly arose from several hundred expanded graft clones. Once a year had passed after transplant, T-cell counts and diversity came mostly from newly produced T cells.

There are 12 residues in the CDR3. V lost 6 bases to trimming and J lost 4 bases, with 8 bases between them. This clonotype was counted at least ten times. Its antigen is unknown. The library targeted TCRbeta and was prepared with unique molecular identifiers. MiXCR was run by TCRdb on the PCR reads, yielding one entry per CDR3 protein. The sample contains about 97,000 distinct CDR3 sequences, roughly 7.1% of which appear only once. Specimen: PBMCs, collected before TCRalphabeta/CD19-depleted stem cell transplant. This sequence originates from a boy aged 2 to 10 with acute lymphoblastic leukemia, due to receive a stem cell transplant. This chain uses TRBV12-3 or TRBV12-4 with TRBJ2-3, with a possible D match to TRBD1 (6 bases). CDR3 sequence reads: CASRTGSDTQYF. As DNA, the CDR3 is TGTGCCAGCAGAACAGGGTCAGATACGCAGTATTTT.